Listed below are T cell receptor beta chains from one sample, sequenced in a study of Graves' ophthalmopathy and Graves' hyperthyroidism. From the multiplex PCR reads, TCRdb called clonotypes with MiXCR, one entry per CDR3 protein. The repertoire holds about 370,000 distinct CDR3 sequences, with approximately 18% as singletons. The sample comprised peripheral blood. These receptors were obtained from an adult woman with stable Graves' hyperthyroidism. CDR3s include the opening cysteine and the closing phenylalanine or tryptophan. A D gene is named only where the DNA matches it firmly. Size is stated for part of the rows, as once, few or many counts, or as a class when the clone is expanded.

>TRBV7-2|TRBJ2-7|.|.
TGTGCCAGCAGCTTGGCGGCCCCGGCCGGGACCGAGCAGTACTTC
CASSLAAPAGTEQYF
>TRBV5-1|TRBJ2-5|few|.
TGCGCCAGCGCAGGGGAGACCCAGTACTTC
CASAGETQYF
>TRBV6-1|TRBJ2-7|.|TRBD2
TGTGCCAGCTCAATGACGGGGCTAGCGGGAGCCGAGCAGTACTTC
CASSMTGLAGAEQYF
>TRBV20-1|TRBJ1-3|many|.
TGCAGTGCTAGCGGGGAGAGTGGAAACACCATATATTTT
CSASGESGNTIYF
>TRBV7-2|TRBJ1-1|.|.
TGTGCCAGCAGTCTTTTACAGGGGAACACTGAAGCTTTCTTT
CASSLLQGNTEAFF
>TRBV11-2|TRBJ2-7|few|.
TGTGCCAGCAGCACCCCCAGGGTATCCTACGAGCAGTACTTC
CASSTPRVSYEQYF
>TRBV7-9|TRBJ2-2|many|TRBD1
TGTGCCAGCAGTTACGACAGGGTTGGCACCGGGGAGCTGTTTTTT
CASSYDRVGTGELFF
>TRBV10-3|TRBJ2-7|many|.
TGTGCCATCAGTGACACCTACGAGCAGTACTTC
CAISDTYEQYF
>TRBV28|TRBJ1-5|many|.
TGTGCCAGCTCCCACGCCCGGGATTTAGGTCAGCCCCAGCATTTT
CASSHARDLGQPQHF
>TRBV24-1|TRBJ2-7|many|TRBD1
TGTGCCACCAGTGGAACAGGGGTGAACGAGCAGTACTTC
CATSGTGVNEQYF
>TRBV18|TRBJ2-7|.|.
TGTGCCAGCTCAGGTGTTAGCTCCTACGAGCAGTACTTC
CASSGVSSYEQYF
>TRBV7-2|TRBJ2-5|many|.
TGTGCCAGCAGCGCTACGTACCAAGAGACCCAGTACTTC
CASSATYQETQYF
>TRBV11-1|TRBJ2-5|many|TRBD2
TGTGCCAGCAGCTTAGCCGGGACTAGCGGAGGGCAAGAGACCCAGTACTTC
CASSLAGTSGGQETQYF
>TRBV6-2/TRBV6-3|TRBJ1-2|many|.
TGTGCCAGCAGTCCCCGGGACCCACGGGGCTACACCTTC
CASSPRDPRGYTF
>TRBV6-5|TRBJ2-7|once|.
TGTGCCAGCAGTTACACGGCGGTAGGGCCCTACGAGCAGTACTTC
CASSYTAVGPYEQYF
>TRBV12-3/TRBV12-4|TRBJ2-5|many|.
TGTGCCAGCAGTTTAATGCAGGGTGGAGAGACCCAGTACTTC
CASSLMQGGETQYF
>TRBV5-8|TRBJ1-1|.|.
TGTGCCAGCAGCTTGGTCCTTGCAGGGAACACTGAAGCTTTCTTT
CASSLVLAGNTEAFF
>TRBV12-3/TRBV12-4|TRBJ2-7|few|.
TGTGCCAGCGCCGAGACTAGGGAAGGCGAGCAGTACTTC
CASAETREGEQYF